This T cell receptor beta chain was obtained from a study of blood T cell repertoires in COVID-19. No more than 2 weeks before study entry, exposed participants had met a case of COVID-19. Libraries were prepared by immunoSEQ multiplex PCR; TCRdb keeps only in-frame clonotypes and omits some of them. Seen here are about 430,000 clones, roughly 84% observed once, and the top ten hold approximately 1.5%. This CDR3 has 12 amino acids. V lost 4 bases to trimming and J lost 6 bases, with 6 bases between them. CDR1 is LGHDT and CDR2 is YNNKEL in the germline V gene (reference sequence). This chain uses TRBV3-1 (or the pseudogene TRBV3-2) with TRBJ2-2, with D uncertain. The sequenced material came from PBMCs or T cells enriched from blood (not recorded which). The receptor comes from a woman aged 18-35 years who had been exposed to COVID-19. CDR3 amino acids: CASSRGPGELFF. The CDR3 nucleotides read TGTGCCAGCAGCCGTGGGCCCGGGGAGCTGTTTTTT.